This T cell receptor beta chain was found in a study of T-cell reconstitution after alpha-beta-depleted transplantation in children. A library of TCRbeta sequences, prepared with unique molecular identifiers, was generated. TCRdb re-called the PCR reads with MiXCR, one entry per CDR3 protein. The repertoire consists of around 6,500 distinct CDR3 sequences, with 9.5% to 12% occurring once and the leading ten covering under 25%. Broader study findings: Reportedly, only several hundred clones from non-depleted graft cells drove alpha-beta T-cell counts at about two months.

The CDR3 extends over 14 amino acids. CDR1 and CDR2 from the germline V gene are DFQATT and SNEGSKA (reference sequence). Trimming pared 1 base from V and 1 base from J, leaving 7 bases between. By frequency in the sample, this clonotype is medium-sized. Its antigen is still unknown. This clonotype originated in a child under two years old who had a stem cell transplant for acute myeloid leukemia, so the T cells may come from the graft donor. The V call is TRBV20-1, the J call TRBJ2-2; D possibly matches TRBD1 or TRBD2 (5 bases each). Sequenced material: PBMCs, mostly from graft donor cells, taken 180 days after TCRalphabeta/CD19-depleted stem cell transplant. CDR3 in DNA: TGCAGTGCTAGAGCGGGGCAGAACACCGGGGAGCTGTTTTTT. This codes for CSARAGQNTGELFF.